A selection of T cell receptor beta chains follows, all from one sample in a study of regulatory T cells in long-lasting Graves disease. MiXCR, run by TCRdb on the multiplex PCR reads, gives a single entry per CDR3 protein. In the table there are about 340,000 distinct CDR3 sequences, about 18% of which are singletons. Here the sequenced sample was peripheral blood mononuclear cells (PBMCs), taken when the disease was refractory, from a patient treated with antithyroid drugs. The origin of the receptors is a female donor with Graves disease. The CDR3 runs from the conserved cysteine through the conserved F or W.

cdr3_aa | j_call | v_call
CASTRTGIDGNTIYF | TRBJ1-3 | TRBV6-2/TRBV6-3
CSARLGDQPQHF | TRBJ1-5 | TRBV20-1
CASRPGTTEQFF | TRBJ2-1 | TRBV6-2/TRBV6-3
CASTTYTPGQEKLFF | TRBJ1-4 | TRBV19
CAISEQIQETQYF | TRBJ2-5 | TRBV10-3
CATQTVTGELLF | TRBJ2-2 | TRBV6-1
CASSSGQRINYGYTF | TRBJ1-2 | TRBV12-3/TRBV12-4
CASSYGSGGETQYF | TRBJ2-5 | TRBV6-5
CASSELLFSSYEQYF | TRBJ2-7 | TRBV6-1
CAGTRVGSPLHF | TRBJ1-6 | TRBV28
CASRIGLFNSNQPQHF | TRBJ1-5 | TRBV6-1
CASSKGRSNIQYF | TRBJ2-4 | TRBV7-9